The 6 T cell receptor beta chains below come from one sample, sequenced in a study of blood T cells in healthy people across ages. Next came a second PCR, run for about 7 to 11 cycles, which used a sample-barcoded 5' primer along with a J-beta primer mix. One entry per CDR3 protein results from TCRdb running MiXCR on the 5' RACE reads. The sample lists some 900,000 distinct CDR3 sequences, around 49% occurring once. Sequenced: blood. The receptors derive from a man aged 30 to 39 in good health.

The V gene is TRBV27, the J gene TRBJ2-4; perhaps TRBD1 as D (6 bases). The end of the DNA fits TRBJ2-7 better, so the J call may be wrong. Germline V gives CDR1 MNHEY, CDR2 SMNVEV (reference sequence). CDR3 length: 16 amino acids. CDR3 protein: CASSQSGTGWPYEQYF. In nucleotides, the CDR3 is TGTGCCAGCAGTCAATCGGGAACAGGGTGGCCCTACGAGCAGTACTTC.

As DNA, the CDR3 is TGTGCCAGCAGTTACGCGGCCCCCAGGACAGGCTCCTACGAGCAGTACTTC. Residues: CASSYAAPRTGSYEQYF. This rearrangement joins TRBV6-5 to TRBJ2-7; 7 bases fit TRBD1. The length of the CDR3 is 17 residues. Germline V gives CDR1 MNHEY, CDR2 SVGAGI. J was trimmed by 0 bases and V by 2 bases; bases with no gene match: 10.

A remark on this clonotype: One end of the junction varies from germline; a read error may be responsible. The chain uses TRBV7-2 and TRBJ1-6; D gene ambiguous. This CDR3 has 14 residues. The germline V gene has CDR1 SGHTA and CDR2 FQGNSA. In DNA, the CDR3 is TGTGACAGCAGTCCCGGAATTCCTCCTCCTACCCTCCACTTT. Protein product: CDSSPGIPPPTLHF.

This clonotype was seen more than once but under ten times. V gene TRBV7-9 combines with J gene TRBJ1-1, with D uncertain. This CDR3 is 15 amino acids long. CDR1 is SEHNR and CDR2 is FQNEAQ in the germline V gene (reference sequence). V shed 2 bases and J shed 0 bases, with 10 bases lying between them. CDR3 DNA sequence: TGTGCCAGCAGCTTAACGAGCGACCTGAACACTGAAGCTTTCTTT. Protein: CASSLTSDLNTEAFF.

The sample holds a few counts of this clonotype. The chain links TRBV6-4 to TRBJ2-1, with D maybe TRBD2 (6 bases). V was trimmed by 6 bases and J by 1 base, leaving 22 bases between them. The length of the CDR3 is 18 residues. Germline-derived CDR1 and CDR2 are MRHNA and SNTAGT. The CDR3 spells CASSRQQVTSGSYNEQFF. CDR3 in DNA: TGTGCCAGCAGCCGCCAACAGGTGACTAGTGGGTCCTACAATGAGCAGTTCTTC.

This clonotype was picked up a small number of times. This chain joins TRBV12-3 or TRBV12-4 and TRBJ2-3; D gene ambiguous. The CDR3 runs to 12 residues. The V gene lost 8 bases and the J gene lost 5 bases, with 11 bases spanning the gap. The CDR3 nucleotides are TGTGCCAGCGGAACAACCAGAGATACGCAGTATTTT. Its translation is CASGTTRDTQYF.